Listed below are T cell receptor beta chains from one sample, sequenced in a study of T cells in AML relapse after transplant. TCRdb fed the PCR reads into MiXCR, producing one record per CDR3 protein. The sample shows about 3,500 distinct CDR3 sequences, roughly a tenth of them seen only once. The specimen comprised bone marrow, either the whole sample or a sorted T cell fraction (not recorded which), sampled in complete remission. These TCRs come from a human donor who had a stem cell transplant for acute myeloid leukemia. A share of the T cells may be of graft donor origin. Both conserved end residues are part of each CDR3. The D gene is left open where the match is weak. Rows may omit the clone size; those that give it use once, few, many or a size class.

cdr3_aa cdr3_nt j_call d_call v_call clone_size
CASSSPGFEAFF TGTGCCAGCAGCAGCCCTGGATTTGAAGCTTTCTTT TRBJ1-1 NA TRBV6-2/TRBV6-3 many
CTTAESNQPQHF TGTACGACGGCGGAGAGCAATCAGCCCCAGCATTTT TRBJ1-5 NA TRBV27 many
CASSLKGLNTEAFF TGCGCCAGCAGCCTGAAAGGGTTGAACACTGAAGCTTTCTTT TRBJ1-1 NA TRBV4-3 medium-sized
CASSLGSAADLYNEQFF TGTGCCAGCAGCTTAGGTTCGGCGGCAGATTTATACAATGAGCAGTTCTTC TRBJ2-1 NA TRBV7-9 medium-sized
CSARRGTGSPYEQYF TGCAGTGCTAGACGTGGGACAGGGTCTCCCTACGAGCAGTACTTC TRBJ2-7 TRBD1 TRBV20-1 medium-sized
CASSQTSGTTDTQYF TGTGCCAGCAGCCAGACCTCAGGAACCACAGATACGCAGTATTTT TRBJ2-3 NA TRBV7-3 few
CASRRDNPSDIQYF TGTGCCAGCAGAAGGGACAATCCCTCGGACATTCAGTACTTC TRBJ2-4 NA TRBV6-6 many
CASSPAGRGGNSPLHF TGTGCCAGCAGCCCGGCAGGGCGTGGGGGGAATTCACCCCTCCACTTT TRBJ1-6 NA TRBV6-5 medium-sized
CASTRLRTGDGYTF TGTGCCAGCACTCGGCTTAGGACAGGGGACGGCTACACCTTC TRBJ1-2 TRBD1 TRBV7-2 medium-sized
CSASGVGTDTQYF TGCAGTGCTAGCGGGGTGGGCACAGATACGCAGTATTTT TRBJ2-3 NA TRBV20-1 medium-sized
CASSLISDGNSPLHF TGTGCCAGCAGCTTAATATCGGACGGTAATTCACCCCTCCACTTT TRBJ1-6 NA TRBV11-2 medium-sized
CASSLARGSAYEQYF TGTGCCAGCAGCTTAGCGCGTGGCAGTGCCTACGAGCAGTACTTC TRBJ2-7 NA TRBV7-2 NA
CASSLRSQETQYF TGTGCCAGCAGTTTAAGAAGCCAAGAGACCCAGTACTTC TRBJ2-5 NA TRBV12-3/TRBV12-4 medium-sized
CASSERAGYSPLHF TGTGCCAGCAGTGAGCGAGCAGGGTACTCACCCCTCCACTTT TRBJ1-6 NA TRBV2 many
CASSLHSTDTQYF TGTGCCAGCAGCCTCCACTCGACTGATACGCAGTATTTT TRBJ2-3 NA TRBV12-3/TRBV12-4 medium-sized
CASSPRGAGELFF TGTGCCAGCAGCCCCCGGGGGGCCGGGGAGCTGTTTTTT TRBJ2-2 TRBD2 TRBV28 NA
CASRTDRVETQYF TGTGCCAGCAGGACGGACAGGGTGGAGACCCAGTACTTC TRBJ2-5 TRBD1 TRBV6-5 medium-sized
CASGGGSRGLADTQYF TGTGCCAGCGGGGGGGGCAGCCGAGGATTGGCAGATACGCAGTATTTT TRBJ2-3 NA TRBV7-9 many
CASSYSWDTYQPQHF TGTGCCAGCAGTTACTCGTGGGACACTTATCAGCCCCAGCATTTT TRBJ1-5 NA TRBV6-6 medium-sized
CASSLPSFGVSNQPQHF TGTGCCAGCAGCTTACCCTCATTCGGGGTTAGCAATCAGCCCCAGCATTTT TRBJ1-5 NA TRBV7-3 few
CASSQDWANEQFF TGCGCCAGCAGCCAAGATTGGGCCAATGAGCAGTTCTTC TRBJ2-1 NA TRBV4-1 medium-sized
CAISDPSSGGIYEQFF TGTGCCATCAGCGATCCTTCTAGCGGGGGGATCTATGAGCAGTTCTTC TRBJ2-1 TRBD2 TRBV10-3 medium-sized
CASSSPSGPRTDTQYF TGTGCCAGCAGCTCCCCTAGCGGGCCTCGCACAGATACGCAGTATTTT TRBJ2-3 TRBD2 TRBV6-5 medium-sized
CASTIGTANYGYTF TGTGCCAGCACCATAGGGACCGCTAACTATGGCTACACCTTC TRBJ1-2 NA TRBV7-9 medium-sized
CASSLDGGVNTEAFF TGTGCCAGCAGTTTAGACGGAGGGGTTAACACTGAAGCTTTCTTT TRBJ1-1 NA TRBV28 medium-sized